A selection of T cell receptor beta chains follows, all from one sample in a study of blood T cell repertoires in COVID-19. Some clones are missing from TCRdb's copy, which holds only in-frame ones; the method was immunoSEQ multiplex PCR. Among about 140,000 clones listed, more than 65% were seen once. The specimen was peripheral blood. The origin of the receptors is a human donor in a cohort sampled during active COVID-19. Both conserved end residues are part of each CDR3. D genes are given only for firm matches. Rows may omit the clone size; those that give it use once, few, many or a size class.

v_call: TRBV6-5; j_call: TRBJ1-2; clone_size: once; d_call: .; cdr3_aa: CASSYTRGGVNYGYTF; cdr3_nt: TGTGCCAGCAGTTACACCCGAGGGGGAGTTAACTATGGCTACACCTTC
v_call: TRBV5-1; j_call: TRBJ1-3; clone_size: .; d_call: .; cdr3_aa: CASSLVRGGRESSGNTIYF; cdr3_nt: TGCGCCAGCAGCTTGGTGAGGGGAGGAAGGGAGAGCTCTGGAAACACCATATATTTT
v_call: TRBV24-1; j_call: TRBJ2-5; clone_size: .; d_call: .; cdr3_aa: CATSEFTALGETQYF; cdr3_nt: TGTGCCACCAGTGAATTCACAGCCCTTGGGGAGACCCAGTACTTC
v_call: TRBV5-1; j_call: TRBJ2-7; clone_size: .; d_call: .; cdr3_aa: CASSPYRALDEQYF; cdr3_nt: TGCGCCAGCAGCCCCTACAGGGCCCTGGACGAGCAGTACTTC
v_call: TRBV6-5; j_call: TRBJ1-2; clone_size: .; d_call: .; cdr3_aa: CASSYVDSVSGYTF; cdr3_nt: TGTGCCAGCAGCTACGTTGACAGTGTCTCTGGCTACACCTTC
v_call: TRBV27; j_call: TRBJ1-2; clone_size: .; d_call: .; cdr3_aa: CASSGRMGGYTF; cdr3_nt: TGTGCCAGCAGTGGCCGCATGGGCGGCTACACCTTC
v_call: TRBV5-4; j_call: TRBJ2-3; clone_size: once; d_call: TRBD1; cdr3_aa: CASSPTPGTGVRDTQYF; cdr3_nt: TGTGCCAGCAGCCCAACCCCCGGGACAGGGGTGAGAGATACGCAGTATTTT
v_call: TRBV18; j_call: TRBJ2-5; clone_size: .; d_call: .; cdr3_aa: CASSRRQGRSGEETQYF; cdr3_nt: TGTGCCAGCTCAAGGAGGCAGGGCCGCTCAGGGGAAGAGACCCAGTACTTC
v_call: TRBV18; j_call: TRBJ2-4; clone_size: once; d_call: .; cdr3_aa: CASSERIRQDRNIQYF; cdr3_nt: TGTGCCAGCTCAGAGAGAATCAGACAGGATAGAAACATTCAGTACTTC
v_call: TRBV27; j_call: TRBJ2-7; clone_size: once; d_call: .; cdr3_aa: CASSQGGSRRLYEQYF; cdr3_nt: TGTGCCAGCAGCCAGGGGGGATCACGGCGGCTCTACGAGCAGTACTTC
v_call: TRBV25-1; j_call: TRBJ2-3; clone_size: .; d_call: TRBD1; cdr3_aa: CASSARQGAADTQYF; cdr3_nt: TGTGCCAGCAGTGCCAGACAGGGGGCTGCAGATACGCAGTATTTT
v_call: TRBV28; j_call: TRBJ2-4; clone_size: once; d_call: .; cdr3_aa: CASSLFSLRGKNIQYF; cdr3_nt: TGTGCCAGCAGTTTATTCTCCCTCCGAGGCAAAAACATTCAGTACTTC
v_call: TRBV7-6; j_call: TRBJ1-2; clone_size: .; d_call: .; cdr3_aa: CASSRRSGDWETDGYTF; cdr3_nt: TGTGCCAGCAGTCGCCGTTCGGGGGACTGGGAAACTGATGGCTACACCTTC
v_call: TRBV6-5; j_call: TRBJ1-6; clone_size: .; d_call: .; cdr3_aa: CASSYVTYNSPLHF; cdr3_nt: TGTGCCAGCAGTTATGTAACCTATAATTCACCCCTCCACTTT
v_call: TRBV5-6; j_call: TRBJ2-7; clone_size: .; d_call: TRBD1; cdr3_aa: CASSFGTGISYEQYF; cdr3_nt: TGTGCCAGCAGCTTTGGGACAGGGATCTCCTACGAGCAGTACTTC
v_call: TRBV5-8; j_call: TRBJ2-2; clone_size: .; d_call: .; cdr3_aa: CASSLAMEYYTGELFF; cdr3_nt: TGTGCCAGCAGCTTGGCCATGGAGTATTACACCGGGGAGCTGTTTTTT
v_call: TRBV5-5; j_call: TRBJ2-3; clone_size: few; d_call: .; cdr3_aa: CASSPYTGLGTDTQYF; cdr3_nt: TGTGCCAGCAGCCCGTACACAGGGTTGGGCACCGATACGCAGTATTTT
v_call: TRBV6-5; j_call: TRBJ1-2; clone_size: .; d_call: TRBD1; cdr3_aa: CASSYSGQGGAGGYTF; cdr3_nt: TGTGCCAGCAGTTACTCGGGACAGGGAGGGGCCGGGGGCTACACCTTC
v_call: TRBV29-1; j_call: TRBJ1-1; clone_size: .; d_call: TRBD1; cdr3_aa: CSVVGTGIGTEAFF; cdr3_nt: TGCAGCGTTGTAGGGACAGGGATCGGCACTGAAGCTTTCTTT
v_call: TRBV5-1; j_call: TRBJ1-5; clone_size: .; d_call: TRBD1; cdr3_aa: CASSETGGNQPQHF; cdr3_nt: TGCGCCAGCAGCGAAACAGGGGGGAATCAGCCCCAGCATTTT
v_call: TRBV5-1; j_call: TRBJ1-2; clone_size: many; d_call: TRBD1; cdr3_aa: CASGKTGDDYGYTF; cdr3_nt: TGCGCCAGCGGAAAGACAGGGGACGACTATGGCTACACCTTC
v_call: TRBV19; j_call: TRBJ2-2; clone_size: .; d_call: .; cdr3_aa: CASTPQGQGRRGHSGELFF; cdr3_nt: TGTGCCAGTACCCCCCAGGGCCAAGGACGCAGGGGACACTCCGGGGAGCTGTTTTTT
v_call: TRBV7-6; j_call: TRBJ1-2; clone_size: few; d_call: TRBD1; cdr3_aa: CASRAGGRGDYGYTF; cdr3_nt: TGTGCCAGCAGGGCAGGGGGCCGGGGAGACTATGGCTACACCTTC
v_call: TRBV5-1; j_call: TRBJ1-3; clone_size: .; d_call: .; cdr3_aa: CASSPGQIGNTIYF; cdr3_nt: TGCGCCAGCAGCCCCGGACAAATTGGAAACACCATATATTTT
v_call: TRBV10-3; j_call: TRBJ1-1; clone_size: .; d_call: .; cdr3_aa: CAVRRGWGLGEAFF; cdr3_nt: TGTGCTGTACGGAGAGGGTGGGGGCTGGGTGAAGCTTTCTTT
v_call: TRBV5-4; j_call: TRBJ1-1; clone_size: .; d_call: .; cdr3_aa: CASSPPGRPGTEAFF; cdr3_nt: TGTGCCAGCAGCCCGCCCGGCAGACCGGGCACTGAAGCTTTCTTT
v_call: TRBV6-5; j_call: TRBJ1-6; clone_size: once; d_call: .; cdr3_aa: CASSSLNSPLHF; cdr3_nt: TGTGCCAGCAGTTCACTGAATTCACCCCTCCACTTT
v_call: TRBV5-1; j_call: TRBJ1-3; clone_size: few; d_call: TRBD1; cdr3_aa: CASSSGQGGNTIYF; cdr3_nt: TGCGCCAGCAGCTCGGGACAGGGAGGAAACACCATATATTTT
v_call: TRBV19; j_call: TRBJ2-5; clone_size: .; d_call: .; cdr3_aa: CASKMGEAQYF; cdr3_nt: TGTGCCAGTAAAATGGGGGAGGCCCAGTACTTC
v_call: TRBV7-3; j_call: TRBJ2-7; clone_size: .; d_call: TRBD1; cdr3_aa: CASTNQGRQGATYEQYF; cdr3_nt: TGTGCCAGCACCAATCAAGGGAGACAGGGGGCTACCTACGAGCAGTACTTC
v_call: TRBV7-9; j_call: TRBJ2-1; clone_size: .; d_call: TRBD1; cdr3_aa: CASSLASGGTGQVQFF; cdr3_nt: TGTGCCAGCAGCTTAGCCTCGGGTGGAACGGGACAGGTGCAGTTCTTC
v_call: TRBV5-1; j_call: TRBJ2-1; clone_size: .; d_call: .; cdr3_aa: CASSSGVGNEQFF; cdr3_nt: TGCGCCAGCAGCTCCGGGGTTGGGAATGAGCAGTTCTTC
v_call: TRBV28; j_call: TRBJ2-7; clone_size: .; d_call: .; cdr3_aa: CASSSRQKQYF; cdr3_nt: TGTGCCAGCAGTTCTCGACAGAAGCAGTACTTC
v_call: TRBV7-3; j_call: TRBJ2-3; clone_size: .; d_call: TRBD1; cdr3_aa: CASSLIGTGGTDTQYF; cdr3_nt: TGTGCCAGCAGCTTAATCGGGACAGGGGGCACAGATACGCAGTATTTT
v_call: TRBV2; j_call: TRBJ2-7; clone_size: .; d_call: TRBD1; cdr3_aa: CASRWGRTQGSYEQYF; cdr3_nt: TGTGCCAGCAGATGGGGTCGGACACAGGGGTCCTACGAGCAGTACTTC
v_call: TRBV10-3; j_call: TRBJ1-3; clone_size: .; d_call: .; cdr3_aa: CAIMPAATGNTIYF; cdr3_nt: TGTGCCATCATGCCCGCGGCTACTGGAAACACCATATATTTT
v_call: TRBV27; j_call: TRBJ2-2; clone_size: .; d_call: .; cdr3_aa: CASSWLTNTGELFF; cdr3_nt: TGTGCCAGCAGTTGGCTGACGAACACCGGGGAGCTGTTTTTT
v_call: TRBV5-1; j_call: TRBJ2-1; clone_size: .; d_call: TRBD2; cdr3_aa: CASSLGGGSSYNEQFF; cdr3_nt: TGCGCCAGCAGCTTGGGGGGCGGGAGCTCCTACAATGAGCAGTTCTTC
v_call: TRBV27; j_call: TRBJ2-7; clone_size: .; d_call: TRBD1; cdr3_aa: CASRLKPGQGVYEQYF; cdr3_nt: TGTGCCAGCAGACTAAAACCGGGACAGGGGGTATACGAGCAGTACTTC
v_call: TRBV6-2/TRBV6-3; j_call: TRBJ1-1; clone_size: once; d_call: .; cdr3_aa: CASSSLRGMNTEAFF; cdr3_nt: TGTGCCAGCAGTTCCCTCCGGGGTATGAACACTGAAGCTTTCTTT
v_call: TRBV2; j_call: TRBJ2-7; clone_size: .; d_call: TRBD1; cdr3_aa: CASSRRQGYPYEQYF; cdr3_nt: TGTGCCAGCAGCCGAAGACAGGGATACCCCTACGAGCAGTACTTC
v_call: TRBV6-4; j_call: TRBJ2-1; clone_size: .; d_call: TRBD2; cdr3_aa: CASSDSGRGGYNEQFF; cdr3_nt: TGTGCCAGCAGTGACTCCGGGCGGGGGGGATACAATGAGCAGTTCTTC
v_call: TRBV4-1; j_call: TRBJ1-2; clone_size: .; d_call: .; cdr3_aa: CASSQGGMSYGYTF; cdr3_nt: TGCGCCAGCAGCCAAGGAGGCATGAGCTATGGCTACACCTTC
v_call: TRBV11-2; j_call: TRBJ2-7; clone_size: once; d_call: .; cdr3_aa: CASSLEVGAYEQYF; cdr3_nt: TGTGCCAGCAGCTTAGAGGTCGGAGCGTACGAGCAGTACTTC
v_call: TRBV6-5; j_call: TRBJ1-1; clone_size: .; d_call: .; cdr3_aa: CASREGGLTEAFF; cdr3_nt: TGTGCCAGCAGGGAGGGAGGCTTGACTGAAGCTTTCTTT
v_call: TRBV5-4; j_call: TRBJ2-1; clone_size: .; d_call: TRBD2; cdr3_aa: CASSLAASGAVGQFF; cdr3_nt: TGTGCCAGCAGCTTGGCTGCTAGCGGGGCCGTGGGGCAGTTCTTC
v_call: TRBV3-1/TRBV3-2; j_call: TRBJ1-4; clone_size: few; d_call: TRBD1; cdr3_aa: CASSPRQGNEKLFF; cdr3_nt: TGTGCCAGCAGCCCGAGACAGGGTAATGAAAAACTGTTTTTT
v_call: TRBV13; j_call: TRBJ1-2; clone_size: .; d_call: TRBD1; cdr3_aa: CASSSSDRADGYTF; cdr3_nt: TGTGCCAGCAGCTCCTCTGACAGGGCGGATGGCTACACCTTC
v_call: TRBV28; j_call: TRBJ2-2; clone_size: .; d_call: TRBD1; cdr3_aa: CASSLGTGSNTGELFF; cdr3_nt: TGTGCCAGCAGCTTAGGGACAGGGTCAAACACCGGGGAGCTGTTTTTT
v_call: TRBV5-1; j_call: TRBJ2-6; clone_size: .; d_call: .; cdr3_aa: CASSWAPFSSGANVLTF; cdr3_nt: TGCGCCAGCAGCTGGGCGCCTTTCAGCTCTGGGGCCAACGTCCTGACTTTC
v_call: TRBV9; j_call: TRBJ2-3; clone_size: .; d_call: .; cdr3_aa: CASSPVGGISADTQYF; cdr3_nt: TGTGCCAGCAGCCCAGTGGGGGGAATTAGCGCAGATACGCAGTATTTT
v_call: TRBV6-4; j_call: TRBJ2-3; clone_size: .; d_call: .; cdr3_aa: CASSDSQWGRGDTQYF; cdr3_nt: TGTGCCAGCAGTGACTCGCAGTGGGGTCGGGGAGATACGCAGTATTTT
v_call: TRBV19; j_call: TRBJ1-2; clone_size: .; d_call: TRBD1; cdr3_aa: CASSRGTDGYTF; cdr3_nt: TGTGCCAGTAGTAGGGGGACAGACGGCTACACCTTC
v_call: TRBV6-4; j_call: TRBJ1-6; clone_size: once; d_call: .; cdr3_aa: CASSDTNSPLHF; cdr3_nt: TGTGCCAGCAGTGATACAAATTCACCCCTCCACTTT
v_call: TRBV7-2; j_call: TRBJ2-5; clone_size: .; d_call: .; cdr3_aa: CASSLARVQETQYF; cdr3_nt: TGTGCCAGCAGCTTAGCGCGGGTCCAAGAGACCCAGTACTTC
v_call: TRBV5-1; j_call: TRBJ1-1; clone_size: .; d_call: TRBD1; cdr3_aa: CASSLRTGTTEAFF; cdr3_nt: TGCGCCAGCAGTTTAAGGACAGGGACCACTGAAGCTTTCTTT
v_call: TRBV13; j_call: TRBJ2-1; clone_size: once; d_call: .; cdr3_aa: CASSSRPYLGANEQFF; cdr3_nt: TGTGCCAGCAGCTCCCGACCCTACCTGGGCGCCAATGAGCAGTTCTTC
v_call: TRBV28; j_call: TRBJ1-2; clone_size: once; d_call: .; cdr3_aa: CASSSGLTVYGYTF; cdr3_nt: TGTGCCAGCAGTTCCGGGTTGACAGTCTATGGCTACACCTTC